Sequencing of this T cell receptor beta chain was carried out in a study of T cells in Graves' hyperthyroidism and ophthalmopathy (dated by TCRdb to between 2019 and 2020). Background on the whole study: Peripheral blood was collected at initial diagnosis, before any treatment. TCR V-J signatures able to tell the groups apart were searched for in a discovery cohort of 90 to 100 patients, of whom 43 had Graves' ophthalmopathy and some 60 had stable Graves' hyperthyroidism. Prospective prediction of ophthalmopathy was tested in an independent validation cohort of approximately 19 hyperthyroidism patients and some 17 patients who later progressed to ophthalmopathy. For training and testing, the approximately 92 patients in the discovery cohort were randomly divided in a 7:3 ratio. In several Graves' hyperthyroidism patients, the study also compared T-cell repertoires from thyroid tissue with T-cell repertoires from blood. After sampling, hyperthyroidism patients received methimazole starting at 30 mg daily, and ophthalmopathy patients received high-dose intravenous methylprednisolone. The paper reports TCR Vbeta CDR3 sequencing of approximately 140 peripheral blood samples: over 40 ophthalmopathy, around 80 hyperthyroidism and some 17 progressor patients.

Amplification of TCR beta CDR3 regions was carried out from RNA transcripts. The TCR CDR3 was subjected to a first round of RT-PCR using the HTBI primer set and the Qiagen OneStep RT-PCR kit. A second multiplex PCR round built the libraries, followed by size selection and purification. Paired-end sequencing of the libraries was performed with 100 bp reads on an Illumina HiSeq2000. The original methods were these. SOAPnuke was used to process the raw data, throwing out any read that contained adapters or uncalled bases, had a mean Phred below 15, or lacked an exact constant-primer or identifier match. High-quality paired reads were merged with COPE v1.2.5, and unique nucleotide sequences were defined as clonotypes. MiTCR v1.1 was used to align the clonotypes against IMGT TRBV, TRBD and TRBJ reference segments. The analysis included only V-J combinations with a frequency above 0.0001, which together covered roughly 99% of the repertoires. A TCS score was defined as the ratio between F50 (clonal expansion) and ExV (chaos), using BLOSUM62-based TCRdist between CDR3 peptides within each V-J. Welch's t-statistics and random forest reduced 514 V-J features to roughly 13, which were used in a naive Bayes classifier (R e1071). Thyroid-blood repertoire similarity was quantified with the Morisita-Horn index. TCRdb trimmed the raw reads at Q25, called clones with MiXCR and kept productive beta chains. Here each entry gathers all rows of one CDR3 protein and keeps the most common genes and DNA. These V and J calls rely on TCRdb rather than the paper's analysis. The sample table shows 600,000 to 800,000 distinct CDR3 sequences, and approximately 36% are seen once. The ten largest clones capture approximately 31% of the sample.

The germline V gene sets CDR1 to SNHLY and CDR2 to FYNNEI. From the cysteine up to the phenylalanine, the CDR3 has a length of 17 residues. This entry keeps only the CDR3 DNA: 51 bases, framed from base 1. Trimming at the junction amounts to 5 bases on V and 0 bases on J, and the germline ends lie 17 bases apart. Paper-wide results and their limitations: Most expanded thyroid clonotypes (frequency above 0.001) were also found in blood, which suggests that blood repertoires may mirror thyroid immune responses. No statistical method was used to fix the sample size in advance, and group allocation was not hidden from the investigators. In validation, the model predicted progression to ophthalmopathy with 55% to 71% sensitivity and less than 80% specificity, a median of 6.5 months before onset. A 13 V-J signature model separated ophthalmopathy from stable hyperthyroidism, with roughly 88% sensitivity and roughly 82% specificity in cross-validation and 80%/75% in testing.

A patient counted as having stable Graves' hyperthyroidism if no progression to ophthalmopathy occurred over 18 months of follow-up. The hyperthyroidism patients were between 18 and 65 years old and newly diagnosed, with a disease duration of less than 2 months. Patients with uncontrolled infections, other autoimmune diseases, pregnancy or lactation were excluded. Diagnoses were based on clinical symptoms, serum thyroxine and TRAb, thyroid ultrasound and orbital computed tomography. PBMCs were isolated from around 10 ml of fresh peripheral blood by Ficoll-Paque density gradient centrifugation. Total RNA was extracted using Trizol reagent, and RNA quality was assessed on an Agilent 2100 Bioanalyzer. This clonotype was recorded at least ten times. What antigen it recognizes has not been identified. Base qualities are not at hand, and no much larger clone is one base apart.

The TCR comes from a woman between 40 and 55 years old with Graves' hyperthyroidism. The sample was blood. The rearranged segments are TRBV2 and TRBJ1-5; TRBD1 is a weak D gene call, 5 bases matching. The CDR3 here reads CASSNRQTAYSNQPQHF. Here is the DNA: TGTGCCAGCAGTAACCGACAGACTGCGTATAGCAATCAGCCCCAGCATTTT.